A selection of T cell receptor beta chains follows, all from one sample in a study of blood T cells in healthy people across ages. TCRdb recomputed calls from the 5' RACE reads with MiXCR, one row per CDR3 protein. This sample has about 1.5 million distinct CDR3 sequences, with 42% found just once. Sequenced sample: blood. The receptors originated from a woman under 30 in good health. CDR3s include the opening cysteine and the closing phenylalanine or tryptophan. Fields, in order: CDR3 DNA, CDR3 protein, J gene, D gene, V gene, CDR3 length, clone size. D genes are given only for firm matches. For some rows the clone size is stated as once, few or many, or as a class when expanded; others skip it.

CDR3nt: TGCGCCAGCAGCCAAGTTCAGGAGTCGGTTTATGGCTACACCTTC
CDR3aa: CASSQVQESVYGYTF
j_gene: TRBJ1-2
d_gene: -
v_gene: TRBV4-3
len: 15
abundance: -

CDR3nt: TGTGCCAGCAGCCCGAGGGGGTGGAACACTGAAGCTTTCTTT
CDR3aa: CASSPRGWNTEAFF
j_gene: TRBJ1-1
d_gene: -
v_gene: TRBV2
len: 14
abundance: -

CDR3nt: TGTGCCTGGAGTCGGTACAGGGGGGCCGACGAGCAGTACTTC
CDR3aa: CAWSRYRGADEQYF
j_gene: TRBJ2-7
d_gene: TRBD1
v_gene: TRBV30
len: 14
abundance: -

CDR3nt: TGTGCCAGCAGAAACCCAGGACAGGGCTACTATGGCTACACCTTC
CDR3aa: CASRNPGQGYYGYTF
j_gene: TRBJ1-2
d_gene: TRBD1
v_gene: TRBV12-3/TRBV12-4
len: 15
abundance: few

CDR3nt: TGCGCCAGCAGCCAAGACAGTTCTTTTCTCCAGACTAACTATGGCTACACCTTC
CDR3aa: CASSQDSSFLQTNYGYTF
j_gene: TRBJ1-2
d_gene: -
v_gene: TRBV4-1
len: 18
abundance: -

CDR3nt: TGTGCCAGCAGTCGGTCGCGGGAGACCTACAATGAGCAGTACTTC
CDR3aa: CASSRSRETYNEQYF
j_gene: TRBJ2-7
d_gene: TRBD2
v_gene: TRBV27
len: 15
abundance: many

CDR3nt: TGTGCCAGCAGCATGCACGACACAGATACGCAGTATTTT
CDR3aa: CASSMHDTDTQYF
j_gene: TRBJ2-3
d_gene: -
v_gene: TRBV7-2
len: 13
abundance: once

CDR3nt: TGTGCTAGTGGTTCCGACTGGGGGGAGCGGTACTTC
CDR3aa: CASGSDWGERYF
j_gene: TRBJ2-5
d_gene: -
v_gene: TRBV12-5
len: 12
abundance: -

CDR3nt: TGTGCCACCAGTGAGGGCCTAATGGGGGGCACAGATACGCAGTATTTT
CDR3aa: CATSEGLMGGTDTQYF
j_gene: TRBJ2-3
d_gene: -
v_gene: TRBV24-1
len: 16
abundance: few

CDR3nt: TGTGCCAGCAGTTACGTGAGGGCGGGGGGTAGCACAGATACGCAGTATTTT
CDR3aa: CASSYVRAGGSTDTQYF
j_gene: TRBJ2-3
d_gene: TRBD2
v_gene: TRBV28
len: 17
abundance: few

CDR3nt: TGTGCCATCAGGGACACAGGGGCGACAAACAATGAGCAGTTCTTC
CDR3aa: CAIRDTGATNNEQFF
j_gene: TRBJ2-1
d_gene: TRBD1
v_gene: TRBV10-3
len: 15
abundance: few

CDR3nt: TGTGCCAGCAGGGTCGGCACAGATACGCAGTATTTT
CDR3aa: CASRVGTDTQYF
j_gene: TRBJ2-3
d_gene: -
v_gene: TRBV2
len: 12
abundance: many

CDR3nt: TGCAGCGTTGATCGGGGCCCCGGTGAGCAGTTCTTC
CDR3aa: CSVDRGPGEQFF
j_gene: TRBJ2-1
d_gene: -
v_gene: TRBV29-1
len: 12
abundance: many

CDR3nt: TGTGCCAGCAGTTCCGGACCTCCACCCCCGAACACTGAAGCTTTCTTT
CDR3aa: CASSSGPPPPNTEAFF
j_gene: TRBJ1-1
d_gene: -
v_gene: TRBV6-6
len: 16
abundance: -

CDR3nt: TGTGCCAGCGGTGGGAAGAAATATGGCTACACCTTC
CDR3aa: CASGGKKYGYTF
j_gene: TRBJ1-2
d_gene: -
v_gene: TRBV3-1
len: 12
abundance: -

CDR3nt: TGTGCTAGTGGTTTCAATAGCAATCAGCCCCAGCATTTT
CDR3aa: CASGFNSNQPQHF
j_gene: TRBJ1-5
d_gene: -
v_gene: TRBV12-5
len: 13
abundance: few

CDR3nt: TGTGCCACTATGGGACAGAACGTCTACGAGCAGTACTTC
CDR3aa: CATMGQNVYEQYF
j_gene: TRBJ2-7
d_gene: TRBD1
v_gene: TRBV10-3
len: 13
abundance: -

CDR3nt: TGCGCCAGCAGCTTGGGACTAGTAGTAGCAAACCCCTACGAGCAGTACTTC
CDR3aa: CASSLGLVVANPYEQYF
j_gene: TRBJ2-7
d_gene: -
v_gene: TRBV5-1
len: 17
abundance: -

CDR3nt: TGTGCCAGCAGTTTAGCGGGCGGGAGCTCCTACAATGAGCAGTACTTC
CDR3aa: CASSLAGGSSYNEQYF
j_gene: TRBJ2-7
d_gene: TRBD2
v_gene: TRBV12-3/TRBV12-4
len: 16
abundance: -

CDR3nt: TGTGCCAGCAGCCAAGTTGGACTTCTCTCCTACAATGAGCAGTACTTC
CDR3aa: CASSQVGLLSYNEQYF
j_gene: TRBJ2-7
d_gene: -
v_gene: TRBV4-2
len: 16
abundance: -

CDR3nt: TGTGCCAGCAGTTCAGGGGCTAGCGGTCTGGATGAGCAGTTCTTC
CDR3aa: CASSSGASGLDEQFF
j_gene: TRBJ2-1
d_gene: -
v_gene: TRBV12-3/TRBV12-4
len: 15
abundance: -

CDR3nt: TGTGCCAGCAGCGTAGGACCTGAGGGCGAGCAGTACTTC
CDR3aa: CASSVGPEGEQYF
j_gene: TRBJ2-7
d_gene: -
v_gene: TRBV9
len: 13
abundance: -

CDR3nt: TGTGCCAGCAGCCAAACAAGGACCGGCGTATACGAGCAGTACTTC
CDR3aa: CASSQTRTGVYEQYF
j_gene: TRBJ2-7
d_gene: -
v_gene: TRBV4-2
len: 15
abundance: few

CDR3nt: TGTGCCAGCAGTTTAATGGGACAGGGGGACGACGAGCAGTACTTC
CDR3aa: CASSLMGQGDDEQYF
j_gene: TRBJ2-7
d_gene: TRBD1
v_gene: TRBV12-3/TRBV12-4
len: 15
abundance: few

CDR3nt: TGTGCCAGCAGCTTAGCCGGGGGCGCCGATCAGCCCCAGCATTTT
CDR3aa: CASSLAGGADQPQHF
j_gene: TRBJ1-5
d_gene: -
v_gene: TRBV7-2
len: 15
abundance: -

CDR3nt: TGTGCCATCAGTGAGAAGGGAGACGGGGGAGATACGCAGTATTTT
CDR3aa: CAISEKGDGGDTQYF
j_gene: TRBJ2-3
d_gene: -
v_gene: TRBV10-3
len: 15
abundance: -

CDR3nt: TGCAGTGCGGATGACAGGAAAAGCTCCTACGAGCAGTACTTC
CDR3aa: CSADDRKSSYEQYF
j_gene: TRBJ2-7
d_gene: -
v_gene: TRBV20-1
len: 14
abundance: -

CDR3nt: TGTGCCAGCACCGGCGGAGCGGGATCATACAATGAGCAGTACTTC
CDR3aa: CASTGGAGSYNEQYF
j_gene: TRBJ2-5
d_gene: TRBD2
v_gene: TRBV9
len: 15
abundance: -

CDR3nt: TGTGCCAGCAGTACGAAGGTTACTGCCGATACGCAGTATTTT
CDR3aa: CASSTKVTADTQYF
j_gene: TRBJ2-3
d_gene: -
v_gene: TRBV12-3/TRBV12-4
len: 14
abundance: -

CDR3nt: TGTGCCAGCAGCTTAACGGGGACAGGGATCGGCGAGCAGTACTTC
CDR3aa: CASSLTGTGIGEQYF
j_gene: TRBJ2-7
d_gene: TRBD1
v_gene: TRBV13
len: 15
abundance: -

CDR3nt: TGTGCCAGCAGTTCCCTCGGGAACTCCTATAATTCACCCCTCCACTTT
CDR3aa: CASSSLGNSYNSPLHF
j_gene: TRBJ1-6
d_gene: -
v_gene: TRBV27
len: 16
abundance: once

CDR3nt: TGCAGCGTTGAAGTGGCGGGAGGGGGTGACGAGCAGTACTTC
CDR3aa: CSVEVAGGGDEQYF
j_gene: TRBJ2-7
d_gene: TRBD2
v_gene: TRBV29-1
len: 14
abundance: few

CDR3nt: TGTGCCAGCAGTCGTCGCGGGGGGGCGAACACCGGGGAGCTGTTTTTT
CDR3aa: CASSRRGGANTGELFF
j_gene: TRBJ2-2
d_gene: TRBD2
v_gene: TRBV12-3/TRBV12-4
len: 16
abundance: -

CDR3nt: TGCAGCGTTGATTTAAGGGACAGGGGTTTCGATGAGCAGTTCTTC
CDR3aa: CSVDLRDRGFDEQFF
j_gene: TRBJ2-1
d_gene: TRBD1
v_gene: TRBV29-1
len: 15
abundance: -

CDR3nt: TGTGCCAGCAGCCGAGGGGGGGATCCCAAAAACATTCAGTACTTC
CDR3aa: CASSRGGDPKNIQYF
j_gene: TRBJ2-4
d_gene: -
v_gene: TRBV6-2/TRBV6-3
len: 15
abundance: -

CDR3nt: TGCAGTGCTAGAGATCCATCGGGGAAGTCCTACAATGAGCAGTTCTTC
CDR3aa: CSARDPSGKSYNEQFF
j_gene: TRBJ2-1
d_gene: -
v_gene: TRBV20-1
len: 16
abundance: few

CDR3nt: TGCAGCGCCCTGACCCCAGAGGCGGAAAAACTGTTTTTT
CDR3aa: CSALTPEAEKLFF
j_gene: TRBJ1-4
d_gene: -
v_gene: TRBV29-1
len: 13
abundance: -

CDR3nt: TGTGCCAGCAGTTCCCGGGAGGGGGTTATGTACGAGCAGTACTTC
CDR3aa: CASSSREGVMYEQYF
j_gene: TRBJ2-7
d_gene: TRBD2
v_gene: TRBV12-3/TRBV12-4
len: 15
abundance: -

CDR3nt: TGTGCCAGTAGTATCCAGGATTACACAGAGACGCAGTATTTT
CDR3aa: CASSIQDYTETQYF
j_gene: TRBJ2-3
d_gene: -
v_gene: TRBV19
len: 14
abundance: -

CDR3nt: TGCAGTGCGACTCTGCCTAGCGGGAGGGCCGGGGAGCTGTTTTTT
CDR3aa: CSATLPSGRAGELFF
j_gene: TRBJ2-2
d_gene: TRBD2
v_gene: TRBV20-1
len: 15
abundance: -

CDR3nt: TGTGCCATCAGTGAGCTAGCGGGAGTGTACAATGAGCAGTTCTTC
CDR3aa: CAISELAGVYNEQFF
j_gene: TRBJ2-1
d_gene: TRBD2
v_gene: TRBV10-3
len: 15
abundance: medium-sized

CDR3nt: TGTGCCAGCAGCTCAAACCGGGCCGCCTTAGGGTCACCCCTCAACTTT
CDR3aa: CASSSNRAALGSPLNF
j_gene: TRBJ1-6
d_gene: -
v_gene: TRBV7-9
len: 16
abundance: once

CDR3nt: TGTGCCACCCACCGGGACAGACACACAGATACGCAGTATTTT
CDR3aa: CATHRDRHTDTQYF
j_gene: TRBJ2-3
d_gene: TRBD1
v_gene: TRBV6-2/TRBV6-3
len: 14
abundance: -

CDR3nt: TGTGCCAGCTCACCACTTCCTACGGGGTTGGCAGATACGCAGTATTTT
CDR3aa: CASSPLPTGLADTQYF
j_gene: TRBJ2-3
d_gene: -
v_gene: TRBV18
len: 16
abundance: -

CDR3nt: TGTGCCAGCGCGGTACGGGAGACCTACGAGCAGTACTTC
CDR3aa: CASAVRETYEQYF
j_gene: TRBJ2-7
d_gene: -
v_gene: TRBV11-2
len: 13
abundance: once